This T cell receptor (beta chain) is drawn from a study of T-cell reconstitution after alpha-beta-depleted transplantation in children. The germline CDR1 and CDR2 sequences are DFQATT and SNEGSKA (reference sequence). V was trimmed by 6 bases and J by 0 bases, leaving 14 bases between them. There are 15 residues in the CDR3. Details on this clonotype: Its specificity is not known.

The authors prepared the TCRbeta library with unique molecular identifiers. TCRdb reprocessed the PCR reads with MiXCR, giving one entry per CDR3 protein. The sample has some 110,000 distinct CDR3 sequences; approximately 10% are singletons. Overall study findings and caveats: T-cell numbers and diversity one year post-transplant derived largely from freshly generated T cells.

The gene calls are TRBV20-1 and TRBJ2-2; no firm D call. This specimen was PBMCs, taken before TCRalphabeta/CD19-depleted stem cell transplant. This clonotype was obtained from a boy aged 2-9 years with acute lymphoblastic leukemia, due to receive a stem cell transplant. CDR3 sequence: CSALDTSPNTGELFF. The CDR3 DNA reads TGCAGTGCCCTCGACACTTCACCGAACACCGGGGAGCTGTTTTTT.